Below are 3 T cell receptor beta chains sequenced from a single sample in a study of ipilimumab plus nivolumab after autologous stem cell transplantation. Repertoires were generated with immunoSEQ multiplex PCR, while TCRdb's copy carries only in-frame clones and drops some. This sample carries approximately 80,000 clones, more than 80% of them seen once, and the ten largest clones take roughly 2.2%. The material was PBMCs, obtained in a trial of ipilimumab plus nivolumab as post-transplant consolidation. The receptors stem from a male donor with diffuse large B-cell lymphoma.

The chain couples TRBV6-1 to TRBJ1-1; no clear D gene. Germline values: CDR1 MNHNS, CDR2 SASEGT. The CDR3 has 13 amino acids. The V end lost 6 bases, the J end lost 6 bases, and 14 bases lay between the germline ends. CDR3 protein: CASRQPVGPEAFF. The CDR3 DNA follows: TGTGCCAGCAGACAGCCCGTCGGCCCTGAAGCTTTCTTT.

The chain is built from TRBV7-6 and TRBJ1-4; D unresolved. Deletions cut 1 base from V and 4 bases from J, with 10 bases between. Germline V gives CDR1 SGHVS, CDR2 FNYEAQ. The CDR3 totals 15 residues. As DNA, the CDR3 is TGTGCCAGCAGCTTAGAGCCAGGAAGTAATGAAAAACTGTTTTTT. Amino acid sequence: CASSLEPGSNEKLFF.

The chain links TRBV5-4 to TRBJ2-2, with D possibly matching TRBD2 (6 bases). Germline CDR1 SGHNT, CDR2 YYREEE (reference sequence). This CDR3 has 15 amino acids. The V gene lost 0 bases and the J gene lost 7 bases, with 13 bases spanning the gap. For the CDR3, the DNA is TGTGCCAGCAGCTTGGCACGTGGGGGAGGCGGGGAGCTGTTTTTT. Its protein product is CASSLARGGGGELFF.